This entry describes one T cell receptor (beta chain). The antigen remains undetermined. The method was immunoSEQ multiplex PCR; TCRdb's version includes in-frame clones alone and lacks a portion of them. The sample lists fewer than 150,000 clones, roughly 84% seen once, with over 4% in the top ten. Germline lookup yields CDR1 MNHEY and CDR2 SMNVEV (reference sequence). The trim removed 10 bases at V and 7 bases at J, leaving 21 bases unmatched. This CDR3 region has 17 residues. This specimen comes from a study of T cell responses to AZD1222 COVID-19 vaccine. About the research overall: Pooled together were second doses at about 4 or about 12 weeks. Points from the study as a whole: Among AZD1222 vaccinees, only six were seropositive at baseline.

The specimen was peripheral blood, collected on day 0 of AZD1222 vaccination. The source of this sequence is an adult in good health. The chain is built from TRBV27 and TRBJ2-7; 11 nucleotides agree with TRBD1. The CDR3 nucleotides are TGTGCCACCAAGCTGAAGGGTCCGGGACAGGGGGTACGAGAGCAGTACTTC. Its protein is CATKLKGPGQGVREQYF.